What follows is one TCR beta chain and its context. Its specificity is not known. The sample belongs to a study of resident and recirculating memory T cells in vitiligo. Study in general: Samples were epidermis from two lesional and two nonlesional sites, plus PBMCs. Whole samples, not sorted cells, were homogenized and used for genomic DNA extraction. Points from the study as a whole: No unique dominant TCR clone was found in vitiligo lesions.

Patients who had received treatment within the previous three months were excluded. Germline CDR1 LGHNA, CDR2 YNFKEQ. V shed 0 bases and J 5 bases; nucleotides not matched to a gene: 5. This CDR3 has 17 amino acids. The repertoire was sequenced with immunoSEQ multiplex PCR; TCRdb's copy has only in-frame clones and lacks some. The sample has roughly 76,000 clones, about 89% seen once. This TCR was sampled from a male donor with vitiligo. Sample: blood. The chain links TRBV4-2 to TRBJ2-3; TRBD2 matches 13 bases. The CDR3 reads CASSQDARTSGRDTQYF. The DNA of the CDR3 is TGTGCCAGCAGCCAAGACGCGCGGACTAGCGGGAGAGATACGCAGTATTTT.